Below, 6 T cell receptor beta chains from the same sample are listed, as sequenced in a study of vaccination effects on CD4 cells after COVID-19. Under the ViraFEST assay, PBMC were stimulated with viral peptide pools so that antigen-specific CD4+ T cells expanded. Sequencing was performed afterwards. Culturing for about 10 days preceded CD4+ T cell isolation. All participants had two doses of either the BNT162b2 or mRNA-1273 vaccine. Clones were read by immunoSEQ multiplex PCR, and TCRdb kept only the in-frame ones, dropping some. The top ten hold about 1% of the sample, which has fewer than 90,000 clones, more than 60% seen once. The antigens of these receptors remain unknown. Here the sequenced sample was CD4+ T cells from PBMCs cultured with HCoV-OC43 spike peptides, taken after COVID-19 vaccination. Subset reported: HCoV-OC43 spike overlapping peptide pool stimulation. These receptors all stem from a human donor who received a COVID-19 vaccine.

In this sample, this clone turned up once. V and J are TRBV24-1 and TRBJ1-2, with D perhaps TRBD1 (6 bases). Germline CDR1 KGHDR, CDR2 SFDVKD. CDR3 length equals 15 residues. Trimming took off 4 bases at V and 7 bases at J, with 18 bases between the two ends. The CDR3 is CATSDTTGFVTGYTF. DNA for the CDR3: TGTGCCACCAGTGACACCACAGGGTTTGTTACTGGCTACACCTTC.

The rearrangement joins TRBV5-1 to TRBJ2-7, with TRBD1 identical over 9 bases. The J segment lost 4 bases and the V segment lost 1 base, leaving 6 bases of the junction unmatched. Germline assignment: CDR1 SGHRS and CDR2 YFSETQ. The CDR3 length is 15 residues. The CDR3 region has the DNA TGCGCCAGCAGCTTGAGGTCCGGGACAGGGTACGAGCAGTACGTC. Translating it yields CASSLRSGTGYEQYV.

The rearrangement links TRBV10-3 to TRBJ2-5; D perhaps matches TRBD2 (6 bases). The V and J ends lost 2 bases and 2 bases respectively, with 9 bases between them. Germline CDR1 ENHRY, CDR2 SYGVKD. CDR3 length: 14 residues. As DNA, the CDR3 is TGTGCCATCAGTGAGGGCGGGAATCAAGAGACCCAGTACTTC. Its translation: CAISEGGNQETQYF.

This chain uses TRBV2 with TRBJ2-3; the D gene is possibly TRBD1 (8 bases). Trimming took off 1 base at V and 3 bases at J, with 14 bases between the two ends. Germline V gene lookup returns CDR1 SNHLY and CDR2 FYNNEI. This CDR3 comprises 16 residues. The CDR3 DNA reads TGTGCCAGCAGTGAAGGGACAGGGCGGGGGACAGATACGCAGTATTTT. Translation gives CASSEGTGRGTDTQYF.

This clone was counted once. The rearrangement links TRBV7-2 to TRBJ2-5, with TRBD1 identical over 8 bases. CDR1 SGHTA and CDR2 FQGNSA come from the germline V gene. The CDR3 has 14 residues. V was pared by 4 bases and J by 5 bases, with 6 bases of the junction left unmatched. Here the CDR3 DNA reads TGTGCCAGCAGCTCCAGGGGGCGGTACGAGACCCAGTACTTC. Its translation is CASSSRGRYETQYF. Filled out from reference TRBV7-2 and TRBJ2-5, the complete variable domain reads GAGVSQSPSNKVTEKGKDVELRCDPISGHTALYWYRQSLGQGLEFLIYFQGNSAPDKSGLPSDRFSAERTGGSVSTLTIQRTQQEDSAVYLCASSSRGRYETQYFGPGTRLLVL.

The chain has TRBV6-4 and TRBJ2-1, with TRBD2 as a possible D gene (5 bases). The CDR3 runs 15 residues. Trimming cost V 6 bases and J 3 bases, with 15 bases left between them. Germline-derived CDR1 and CDR2 are MRHNA and SNTAGT. The CDR3 DNA reads TGTGCCAGCAGCCTACACTCGGGGAACTACAATGAGCAGTTCTTC. It codes for CASSLHSGNYNEQFF.